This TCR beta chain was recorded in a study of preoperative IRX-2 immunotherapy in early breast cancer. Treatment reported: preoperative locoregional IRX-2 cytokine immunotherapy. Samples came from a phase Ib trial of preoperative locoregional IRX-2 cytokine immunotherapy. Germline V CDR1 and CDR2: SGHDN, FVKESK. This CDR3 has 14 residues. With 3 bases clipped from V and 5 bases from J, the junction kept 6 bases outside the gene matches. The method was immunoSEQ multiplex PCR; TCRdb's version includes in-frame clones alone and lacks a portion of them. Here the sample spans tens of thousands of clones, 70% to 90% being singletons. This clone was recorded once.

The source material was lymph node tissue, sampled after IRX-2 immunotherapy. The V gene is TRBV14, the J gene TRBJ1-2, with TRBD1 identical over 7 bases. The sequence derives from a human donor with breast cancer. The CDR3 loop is CASSHLGQEYGYTF. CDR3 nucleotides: TGTGCCAGCAGCCACCTCGGACAGGAATATGGCTACACCTTC.